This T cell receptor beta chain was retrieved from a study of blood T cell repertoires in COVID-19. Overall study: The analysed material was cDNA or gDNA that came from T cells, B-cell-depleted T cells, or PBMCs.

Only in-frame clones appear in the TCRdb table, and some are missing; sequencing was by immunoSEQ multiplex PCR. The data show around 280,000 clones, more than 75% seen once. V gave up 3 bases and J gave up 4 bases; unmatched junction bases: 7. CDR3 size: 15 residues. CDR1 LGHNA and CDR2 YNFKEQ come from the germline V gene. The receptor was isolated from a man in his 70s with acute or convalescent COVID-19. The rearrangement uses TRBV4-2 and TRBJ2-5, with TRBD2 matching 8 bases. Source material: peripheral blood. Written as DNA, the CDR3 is TGTGCCAGCAGCCAGGGTGGAGCGGGAGTAGAGACCCAGTACTTC. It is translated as CASSQGGAGVETQYF.